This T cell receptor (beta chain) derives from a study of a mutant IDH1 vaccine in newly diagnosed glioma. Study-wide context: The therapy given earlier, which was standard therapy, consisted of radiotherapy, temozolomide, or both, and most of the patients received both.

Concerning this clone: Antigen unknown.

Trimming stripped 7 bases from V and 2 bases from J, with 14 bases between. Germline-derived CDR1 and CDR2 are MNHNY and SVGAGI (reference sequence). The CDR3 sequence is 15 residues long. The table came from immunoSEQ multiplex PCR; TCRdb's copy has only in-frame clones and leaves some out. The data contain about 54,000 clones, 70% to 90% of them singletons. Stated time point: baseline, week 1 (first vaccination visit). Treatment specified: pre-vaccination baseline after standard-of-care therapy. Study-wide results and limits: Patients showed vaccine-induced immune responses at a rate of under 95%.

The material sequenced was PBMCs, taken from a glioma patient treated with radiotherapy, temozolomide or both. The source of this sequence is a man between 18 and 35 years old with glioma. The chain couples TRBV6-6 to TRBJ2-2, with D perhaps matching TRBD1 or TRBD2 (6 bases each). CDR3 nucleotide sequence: TGTGCCAGCATGCGAGGGGGGACAAACACCGGGGAGCTGTTTTTT. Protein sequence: CASMRGGTNTGELFF.